This entry lists 32 T cell receptor beta chains sequenced from one sample in a study of T-cell reconstitution after alpha-beta-depleted transplantation in children. It was with unique molecular identifiers that the TCRbeta library was prepared. Each CDR3 protein gets one entry after TCRdb re-called the PCR reads with MiXCR. The sample includes hundreds of thousands of distinct CDR3 sequences, about 25% of them seen just once. The sample was PBMCs, taken before TCRalphabeta/CD19-depleted stem cell transplant. These receptors were obtained from a girl aged 2-10 years with Fanconi anemia, due to receive a stem cell transplant.

In DNA, the CDR3 is TGCAGTGCTACCTCTCTAGCGGACTCTAACGCGAACACCGGGGAGCTGTTTTTT. Amino acid sequence: CSATSLADSNANTGELFF. The rearrangement joins TRBV20-1 to TRBJ2-2; TRBD2 agrees at 7 bases. V shed 4 bases, J shed 0 bases, and the junction held 14 bases outside the gene matches. Germline V gene lookup returns CDR1 DFQATT and CDR2 SNEGSKA (reference sequence). The CDR3 extends over 18 amino acids.

About this clonotype: An end of the junction does not agree with germline; a read error may underlie this. The rearrangement uses TRBV20-1 and TRBJ2-1, with 7 bases fitting TRBD2. CDR1 and CDR2 from the germline V gene are DFQATT and SNEGSKA (reference sequence). This CDR3 is 17 amino acids long. The chain's CDR3 is CCARDLDPSLAVNEQFF. CDR3 nucleotides: TGCTGTGCTAGAGATCTGGATCCGTCGCTAGCGGTCAATGAGCAGTTCTTC.

This clonotype came up many times. The chain employs TRBV11-3 and TRBJ2-3; no definite D call. The CDR3 spans 12 residues. V gave up 5 bases and J gave up 6 bases, with 9 bases separating them. Germline values: CDR1 SGHNT, CDR2 YENEEA. For the CDR3, the DNA is TGTGCCAGCAGCCCGAACTCGGATACGCAGTATTTT. Its translation is CASSPNSDTQYF.

The chain links TRBV6-6 to TRBJ1-1, with TRBD1 as a possible D gene (5 bases). Trimming cost V 3 bases and J 8 bases, with 10 bases left between them. Germline CDR1 reads MNHNY; CDR2 reads SVGAGI (reference sequence). The CDR3 loop spans 12 amino acids. CDR3 in DNA: TGTGCCAGCAGTTATAGTTGGGGGGAAGCTTTCTTT. Protein: CASSYSWGEAFF.

This clonotype was picked up many times. V is TRBV20-1 and J is TRBJ2-5; either TRBD1 or TRBD2 may fit D (6 bases each). Germline V CDR1 and CDR2: DFQATT, SNEGSKA (reference sequence). There are 15 residues in the CDR3. Trimming pared 6 bases from V and 4 bases from J, leaving 21 bases between. CDR3 in DNA: TGCAGTGCCCCACTAAACAGGGTGGGGGGAGAGACCCAGTACTTC. Translation gives CSAPLNRVGGETQYF.

The chain joins TRBV6-1 to TRBJ2-4; D uncertain. The CDR3 is 12 residues long. The V gene lost 6 bases and the J gene lost 7 bases, with 10 bases spanning the gap. CDR1 and CDR2 (germline): MNHNS, SASEGT. The CDR3 is CASSPGPNIQYF. Written as DNA, the CDR3 is TGTGCCAGCAGCCCCGGTCCCAACATTCAGTACTTC.

This clonotype was seen many times. The CDR3 DNA reads TGTGCCAGCAGTTTATCCCTTGGGGACAGTACCTACGAGCAGTACTTC. This sequence encodes CASSLSLGDSTYEQYF. The gene calls are TRBV27 and TRBJ2-7, with 7 bases identical to TRBD1. This CDR3 contains 16 residues. The germline gives CDR1 MNHEY, CDR2 SMNVEV (reference sequence). The V and J ends lost 0 bases and 2 bases, in that order; junction bases with no gene match: 7.

This sequence joins TRBV28 and TRBJ2-1, with 10 nucleotides matching TRBD2. Unmatched junction bases numbered 10, after V lost 8 bases and J lost 0 bases. The CDR3 is 17 residues long. Germline CDR1 reads MDHEN; CDR2 reads SYDVKM. As DNA, the CDR3 is TGTGCCAGCGGGGGGGGACTAGCGCTGGACTCCTACAATGAGCAGTTCTTC. It specifies CASGGGLALDSYNEQFF.

Many counts were recorded for this clonotype. The chain carries TRBV12-3 or TRBV12-4 and TRBJ2-2; D not certain. The CDR3 is made up of 14 amino acids. Trimming removed 6 bases from V and 8 bases from J, with 16 bases in between. CDR3 loop: CASSPSISLGELFF. For the CDR3, the DNA is TGTGCCAGCAGCCCCAGTATAAGCTTGGGGGAGCTGTTTTTT.

The chain has TRBV11-2 and TRBJ2-7, with TRBD1 identical over 9 bases. The V segment lost 3 bases and the J segment 1 base; nucleotides outside the gene matches: 10. The CDR3 is 17 amino acids. Germline V gives CDR1 SGHAT, CDR2 FQNNGV. CDR3 bases: TGTGCCAGCAGCTTCCCCGGAACAGGGGGCGCATCCTACGAGCAGTACTTC. As protein: CASSFPGTGGASYEQYF.

V and J are TRBV6-5 and TRBJ2-5, with TRBD2 matching over 7 bases. From germline, CDR1 is MNHEY and CDR2 SVGAGI. The V and J ends lost 1 base and 5 bases, in that order; junction bases with no gene match: 4. This CDR3 is built from 14 residues. The CDR3 reads CASSYFGLGETQYF. The DNA of the CDR3 is TGTGCCAGCAGTTACTTCGGACTAGGCGAGACCCAGTACTTC.

Only a few counts were recorded for this clonotype. This CDR3 reads CSVWTGNPYEQYF. The CDR3 nucleotides are TGCAGCGTTTGGACAGGGAACCCCTACGAGCAGTACTTC. The chain joins TRBV29-1 to TRBJ2-7, with TRBD1 identical over 8 bases. CDR1 SQVTM and CDR2 ANQGSEA come from the germline V gene. Trimming cost V 5 bases and J 2 bases; bases outside gene matches: 5. There are 13 residues in the CDR3.

This clonotype was seen repeatedly, ten times or more. The chain uses TRBV20-1 and TRBJ2-5; D gene ambiguous. In germline, CDR1 is DFQATT, CDR2 SNEGSKA (reference sequence). V dropped 4 bases and J dropped 9 bases, with 12 bases sitting between them. The CDR3 spans 11 residues. Here the CDR3 DNA reads TGCAGTGCTACCCCGGGTGCGGCCCAGTACTTC. This sequence encodes CSATPGAAQYF.

The chain carries TRBV20-1 and TRBJ2-7; possibly TRBD1 for D (6 bases). V was cut by 5 bases and J by 3 bases, with 17 bases left in between. The germline V gene has CDR1 DFQATT and CDR2 SNEGSKA (reference sequence). The CDR3 totals 14 residues. The CDR3 here is CSAESGTSYYEQYF. Here the CDR3 DNA reads TGCAGTGCTGAATCCGGGACATCTTACTACGAGCAGTACTTC.

This clonotype was counted many times. This sequence joins TRBV12-3 or TRBV12-4 and TRBJ2-5, with D tentatively TRBD1 (6 bases). The CDR3 loop spans 15 amino acids. V was cut by 4 bases and J by 4 bases, with 16 bases left in between. DNA for the CDR3: TGTGCCAGCAGTTCCAGACAGGTGGGGGCAGAGACCCAGTACTTC. This gives the protein CASSSRQVGAETQYF.

There are many counts of this clonotype. This chain uses TRBV20-1 with TRBJ2-1, with 8 bases fitting TRBD1. With V trimmed by 5 bases and J by 4 bases, 4 bases remained unmatched. Germline CDR1 and CDR2: DFQATT and SNEGSKA (reference sequence). The CDR3 sequence is 13 residues long. The CDR3 DNA reads as TGCAGTGCTCGACAGGGGTGGTACAATGAGCAGTTCTTC. It specifies CSARQGWYNEQFF.

This clonotype was detected many times. V usage is TRBV29-1 and J usage is TRBJ2-3, with D possibly TRBD2 on 6 matching bases. V was pared by 1 base and J by 1 base, with 18 bases between. The CDR3 length is 17 residues. Germline V gives CDR1 SQVTM, CDR2 ANQGSEA. The CDR3 loop reads CSVEGGYRLGGTDTQYF. The CDR3 DNA reads TGCAGCGTTGAAGGCGGGTATAGACTAGGGGGCACAGATACGCAGTATTTT.

The V gene is TRBV11-2, the J gene TRBJ2-3; a weak D match, TRBD2 (5 bases). The V and J ends lost 8 bases and 3 bases respectively, with 18 bases between them. Looked up from germline, CDR1 is SGHAT and CDR2 is FQNNGV. This CDR3 region has 15 residues. The CDR3 sequence is CASGDYDRDTDTQYF. The CDR3, as DNA: TGTGCCAGCGGGGATTACGATCGGGATACAGATACGCAGTATTTT.

This clonotype was detected a few times. The chain joins TRBV6-2 or TRBV6-3 to TRBJ2-1; no firm D call. The CDR3 extends over 14 amino acids. Trimming took 2 bases from V and 6 from J, leaving 11 bases between them. Looked up from germline, CDR1 is MNHEY and CDR2 is SVGEGT. The chain's CDR3 is CASSYQLTLNEQFF. The CDR3 DNA reads TGTGCCAGCAGTTACCAACTGACCCTCAATGAGCAGTTCTTC.

The table lists this clonotype with a few counts. This chain links TRBV12-3 or TRBV12-4 with TRBJ1-4; D uncertain. The CDR3 has 14 residues. V was cut by 3 bases and J by 4 bases, with 9 bases left in between. CDR3 DNA: TGTGCCAGCAGTTTTTCGACGGTTAATGAAAAACTGTTTTTT. Amino acids: CASSFSTVNEKLFF.

A few counts support this clonotype. The chain carries TRBV30 and TRBJ2-5, with D possibly being TRBD2 (6 bases). The CDR3 loop spans 13 amino acids. The V and J ends lost 8 bases and 8 bases respectively, with 21 bases between them. Germline V gene data show CDR1 as GTSNPN and CDR2 as SVGIG (reference sequence). The CDR3 sequence is CAGDSDVGITQYF. As DNA, the CDR3 is TGTGCCGGGGACTCCGACGTTGGTATTACCCAGTACTTC.

This clonotype was seen many times. The chain combines TRBV29-1 with TRBJ2-1, with a tentative D call TRBD1 (5 bases). The V end lost 7 bases, the J end lost 8 bases, and 15 bases lay between the germline ends. The CDR3 is 12 amino acids. Germline loops: CDR1 SQVTM, CDR2 ANQGSEA. The CDR3 region is CSAFSGSDEQFF. CDR3 DNA sequence: TGCAGCGCGTTTTCAGGGTCAGATGAGCAGTTCTTC.

Only a few counts were recorded for this clonotype. The genes are TRBV6-2 or TRBV6-3 and TRBJ2-1; 8 bases line up with TRBD1. In germline, CDR1 is MNHEY, CDR2 SVGEGT. Trimming removed 5 bases from V and 4 bases from J; junction bases left unmatched: 10. CDR3 length: 16 amino acids. The CDR3 sequence: CASSINRDRPYNEQFF. Written as DNA, the CDR3 is TGTGCCAGCAGTATAAACCGGGACAGGCCGTACAATGAGCAGTTCTTC.

This clonotype was recorded many times. The gene calls are TRBV25-1 and TRBJ2-3; the D gene is possibly TRBD2 (6 bases). This CDR3 is 15 amino acids long. The germline V and J ends were trimmed by 5 bases and 2 bases, with 14 bases remaining between them. Germline assignment: CDR1 MGHDK and CDR2 SYGVNS. The CDR3 DNA is TGTGCCAGCAGTCGGGGGACCACCTCCACAGATACGCAGTATTTT. It yields the protein CASSRGTTSTDTQYF.

This clonotype showed up just a few times. The J gene is TRBJ2-3, the V gene TRBV10-3; 10 bases are a match to TRBD1. CDR3 size: 12 residues. The junction had 1 base not matched to a gene; V was cut back by 8 bases and J by 5 bases. Germline V gene lookup returns CDR1 ENHRY and CDR2 SYGVKD. The CDR3 reads CAIGQGGDTQYF. CDR3 in DNA: TGTGCCATCGGACAGGGGGGAGATACGCAGTATTTT.

This sequence joins TRBV7-3 and TRBJ2-3; 7 bases are shared with TRBD1. The CDR3 contains 14 residues. V trimming: 5 bases; J trimming: 14 bases; junction bases outside the gene matches: 16. Germline V gene data show CDR1 as SGHTA and CDR2 as FQGTGA. The CDR3 here is CASSPNRGPSRLYF. The CDR3 DNA reads TGTGCCAGCAGCCCGAACAGGGGCCCAAGCCGCCTGTATTTT.

This clonotype was counted ten times or more. V gene TRBV11-2 combines with J gene TRBJ2-3; D gene uncertain. Between the trimmed V and J ends, which lost 2 bases and 2 bases, there was a span of 5 bases. Looked up from germline, CDR1 is SGHAT and CDR2 is FQNNGV. The CDR3 length is 13 residues. CDR3 nucleotide sequence: TGTGCCAGCAGCTTATCTTACACAGATACGCAGTATTTT. Its protein product is CASSLSYTDTQYF.

The V call is TRBV24-1, the J call TRBJ2-3, with a weak D call TRBD1 (5 bases). Trimming cost V 0 bases and J 2 bases, with 14 bases left between them. Germline assignment: CDR1 KGHDR and CDR2 SFDVKD. This CDR3 is 17 amino acids long. In DNA form, the CDR3 reads TGTGCCACCAGTGATTTGTACCAGGGCCAGAACACAGATACGCAGTATTTT. Amino acids: CATSDLYQGQNTDTQYF.

The rearrangement uses TRBV28 and TRBJ2-7; perhaps TRBD1 as D (6 bases). In germline, CDR1 is MDHEN, CDR2 SYDVKM. The CDR3 contains 13 residues. Trimming removed 11 bases at V and 2 bases at J, with 16 bases between. CDR3 nucleotide sequence: TGTGCCGCTACCGGGACATCGGCCTACGAGCAGTACTTC. Amino acid sequence: CAATGTSAYEQYF.

The J gene is TRBJ2-5, the V gene TRBV28, with a possible D match to TRBD1 (6 bases). Trimming pared 5 bases from V and 1 base from J, leaving 11 bases between. Germline V gene data show CDR1 as MDHEN and CDR2 as SYDVKM. This CDR3 is 14 amino acids long. As DNA, the CDR3 is TGTGCCAGCAGTCCTCAGGACAGCCAAGAGACCCAGTACTTC. Translating gives CASSPQDSQETQYF.

V usage is TRBV29-1 and J usage is TRBJ2-1, with D tentatively TRBD2 (6 bases). Germline CDR1 reads SQVTM; CDR2 reads ANQGSEA. Deletions cut 1 base from V and 5 bases from J, with 9 bases between. The length of the CDR3 is 13 residues. The CDR3 coding sequence is TGCAGCGTTGAAGCCGGGACTGACAATGAGCAGTTCTTC. As protein: CSVEAGTDNEQFF.

This clonotype was seen ten or more times. The CDR3 here is CSGQGVYEQYF. CDR3 bases: TGCAGCGGACAGGGGGTTTACGAGCAGTACTTC. J is TRBJ2-7 and V is TRBV29-1; 9 bases are a match to TRBD1. From germline, CDR1 is SQVTM and CDR2 ANQGSEA. This CDR3 spans 11 amino acids. V shed 7 bases, J shed 4 bases, and the junction held 2 bases outside the gene matches.